This record concerns one T cell receptor (beta chain) sequence. Per germline, CDR1 LGHNA and CDR2 YSLEER. The CDR3 is 16 amino acids. V lost 0 bases to trimming and J lost 6 bases, with 14 bases between them. This specimen belongs to a study of blood T cell repertoires in COVID-19. Turning to the study itself: Sources were T cells, B-cell-depleted T cells, or PBMCs; the material itself was cDNA or gDNA.

Sequencing used immunoSEQ multiplex PCR; TCRdb keeps in-frame clones, though not all of them. In the table there are 200,000 to 250,000 clones, approximately 86% of which are singletons. The J gene is TRBJ1-4, the V gene TRBV4-3; D ambiguous. Sequencing used peripheral blood. This TCR derives from a woman in her twenties or thirties who had recovered from COVID-19. CDR3 coding DNA: TGCGCCAGCAGCCAAGATCCTGGGCGGGGTGATGAAAAACTGTTTTTT. Its protein is CASSQDPGRGDEKLFF.